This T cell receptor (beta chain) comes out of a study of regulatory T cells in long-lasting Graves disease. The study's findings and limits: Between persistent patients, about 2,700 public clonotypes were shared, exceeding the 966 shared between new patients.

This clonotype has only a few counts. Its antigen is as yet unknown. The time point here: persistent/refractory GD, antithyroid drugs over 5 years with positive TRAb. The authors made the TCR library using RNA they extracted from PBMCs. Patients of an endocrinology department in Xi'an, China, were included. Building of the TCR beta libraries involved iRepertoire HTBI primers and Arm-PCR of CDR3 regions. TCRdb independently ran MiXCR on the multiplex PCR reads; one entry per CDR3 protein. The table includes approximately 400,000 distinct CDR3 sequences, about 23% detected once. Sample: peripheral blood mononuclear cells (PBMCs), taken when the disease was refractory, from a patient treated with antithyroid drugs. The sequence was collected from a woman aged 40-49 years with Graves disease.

The CDR3 loop reads CASNPGLALHEQYF. DNA for the CDR3: TGTGCCAGCAACCCGGGACTAGCCCTCCACGAGCAGTACTTC. The chain links TRBV11-2 to TRBJ2-7; 9 bases align to TRBD2. V trimming: 7 bases; J trimming: 5 bases; junction bases outside the gene matches: 9. The CDR3 runs 14 residues. Germline-derived CDR1 and CDR2 are SGHAT and FQNNGV.